This T cell receptor beta chain came from a study of metastatic and nonmetastatic thyroid tumors. No patient received treatment before thyroid surgery. This clone was picked up many times. MiXCR was used by TCRdb to re-call the PCR reads. The data contain 30,000 to 45,000 clones, approximately 20% of them seen just once; the ten biggest clones take up approximately 20%. Germline V gene lookup returns CDR1 MNHEY and CDR2 SVGEGT. The CDR3 runs 14 residues. V shed 5 bases, J shed 4 bases, and the junction held 2 bases outside the gene matches. The source is a female donor with papillary thyroid cancer or a benign thyroid nodule (not recorded which). Some clones in this sample may be carry-over from other donors' samples. The V gene is TRBV6-2 or TRBV6-3, the J gene TRBJ2-5; TRBD2 aligns across 12 bases. The sequencing sample was made of blood. The CDR3 sequence is CASSKLAGGETQYF. The CDR3 region has the DNA TGTGCCAGCAGTAAACTAGCGGGAGGAGAGACCCAGTACTTC.